This TCR beta chain was observed in a study of cytomegalovirus exposure and HLA in healthy donors. Points from the study as a whole: As a later analysis revealed, most CMV-associated TCR beta chains appeared HLA-restricted. About 87% or about 30% of the time was how often most TCR beta V segments were productive, according to an earlier analysis.

The PCR was carried out with 60 Vbeta primers and 13 Jbeta primers. Method: immunoSEQ multiplex PCR; TCRdb's copy keeps in-frame clones and lacks some. The sample consists of about 170,000 clones, approximately 80% of them appearing once. Concerning this clone itself: Its antigen is not identified.

This receptor was taken from a woman younger than 35 in good health and CMV-seropositive. Sequencing input: PBMCs.

CDR3 sequence reads: CATSRVRQGVAEAFF. CDR3 bases: TGTGCCACCAGCAGAGTTAGACAGGGGGTCGCTGAAGCTTTCTTT. This chain links TRBV15 with TRBJ1-1; TRBD1 agrees at 9 bases. The CDR3 length is 15 residues. Losses at the gene ends were 1 base for V and 6 bases for J; bases not matched to a gene: 6. Germline lookup yields CDR1 LNHNV and CDR2 YYDKDF (reference sequence). The full variable domain, rest sourced from reference TRBV15 and TRBJ1-1, is DAMVIQNPRYQVTQFGKPVTLSCSQTLNHNVMYWYQQKSSQAPKLLFHYYDKDFNNEADTPDNFQSRRPNTSFCFLDIRSPGLGDTAMYLCATSRVRQGVAEAFFGQGTRLTVV.